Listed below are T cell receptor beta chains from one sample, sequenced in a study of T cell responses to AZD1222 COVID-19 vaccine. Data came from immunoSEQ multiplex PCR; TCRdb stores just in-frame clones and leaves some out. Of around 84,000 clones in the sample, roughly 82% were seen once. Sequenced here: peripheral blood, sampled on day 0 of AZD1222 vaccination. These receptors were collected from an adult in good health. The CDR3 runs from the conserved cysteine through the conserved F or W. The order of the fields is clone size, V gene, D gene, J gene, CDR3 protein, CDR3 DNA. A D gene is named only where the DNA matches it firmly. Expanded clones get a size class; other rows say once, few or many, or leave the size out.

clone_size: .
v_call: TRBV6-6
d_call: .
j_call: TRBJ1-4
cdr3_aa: CATQSAGKAEKLFF
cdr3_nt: TGTGCCACCCAGAGTGCAGGGAAGGCAGAAAAACTGTTTTTT

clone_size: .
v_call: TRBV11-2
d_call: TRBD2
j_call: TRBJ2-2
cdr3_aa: CASSLHPSGSAGELFF
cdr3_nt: TGTGCCAGCAGCTTGCACCCTAGCGGGAGTGCCGGGGAGCTGTTTTTT

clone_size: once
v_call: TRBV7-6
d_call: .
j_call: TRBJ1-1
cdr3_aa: CASSLDEGRGTEAFF
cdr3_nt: TGTGCCAGCAGCTTAGACGAGGGACGCGGGACTGAAGCTTTCTTT

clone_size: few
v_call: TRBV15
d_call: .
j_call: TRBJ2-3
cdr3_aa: CATSRDPASKQYF
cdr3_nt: TGTGCCACCAGCAGAGATCCGGCTAGCAAGCAGTATTTT

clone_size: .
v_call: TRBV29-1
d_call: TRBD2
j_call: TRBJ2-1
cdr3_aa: CSVGLAGLPNEQFF
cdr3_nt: TGCAGCGTTGGACTAGCGGGCCTCCCCAATGAGCAGTTCTTC

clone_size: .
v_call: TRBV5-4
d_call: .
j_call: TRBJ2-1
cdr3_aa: CASSLGGSIHEQFF
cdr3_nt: TGTGCCAGCAGCTTGGGTGGAAGCATCCACGAGCAGTTCTTC

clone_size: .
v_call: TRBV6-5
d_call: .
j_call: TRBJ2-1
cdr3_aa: CASSYQGSSYNEQFF
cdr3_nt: TGTGCCAGCAGTTACCAAGGTAGCTCCTACAATGAGCAGTTCTTC

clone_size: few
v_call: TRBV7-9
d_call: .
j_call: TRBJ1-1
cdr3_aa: CASAQGGTEAFF
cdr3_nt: TGTGCCAGCGCCCAAGGGGGGACTGAAGCTTTCTTT

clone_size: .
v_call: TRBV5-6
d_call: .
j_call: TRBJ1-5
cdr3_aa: CASSLAGGDQPQHF
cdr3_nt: TGTGCCAGCAGCTTGGCTGGAGGCGATCAGCCCCAGCATTTT

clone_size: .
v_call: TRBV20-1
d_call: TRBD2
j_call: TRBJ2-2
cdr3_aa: CSASFPAGGTGELFF
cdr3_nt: TGCAGTGCTAGTTTTCCAGCGGGAGGAACCGGGGAGCTGTTTTTT

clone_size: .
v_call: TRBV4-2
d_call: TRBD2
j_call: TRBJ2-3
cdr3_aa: CASSQRLAGGLETDTQYF
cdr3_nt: TGTGCCAGCAGCCAAAGACTAGCGGGAGGTCTCGAGACAGATACGCAGTATTTT

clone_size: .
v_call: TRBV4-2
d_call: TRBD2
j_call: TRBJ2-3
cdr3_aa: CASSQETSGGPTQYF
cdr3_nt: TGTGCCAGCAGCCAGGAGACTAGCGGGGGACCTACGCAGTATTTT

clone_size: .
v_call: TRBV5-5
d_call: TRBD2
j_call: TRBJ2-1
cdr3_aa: CASSYSGGDYNEQFF
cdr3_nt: TGTGCCAGCAGCTATAGCGGGGGAGATTACAATGAGCAGTTCTTC

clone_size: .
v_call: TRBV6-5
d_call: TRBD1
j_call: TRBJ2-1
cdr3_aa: CASSRGLYNEQFF
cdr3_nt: TGTGCCAGCTCTAGGGGGCTGTACAATGAGCAGTTCTTC

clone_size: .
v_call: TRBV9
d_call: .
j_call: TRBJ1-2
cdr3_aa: CASSGKTTSNYGYTF
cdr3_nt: TGTGCCAGCAGCGGGAAGACAACATCTAACTATGGCTACACCTTC

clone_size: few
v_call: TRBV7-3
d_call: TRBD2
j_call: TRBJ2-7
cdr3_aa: CASSPGTSLSYEQYF
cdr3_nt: TGTGCCAGCAGCCCAGGGACTAGCCTCTCCTACGAGCAGTACTTC

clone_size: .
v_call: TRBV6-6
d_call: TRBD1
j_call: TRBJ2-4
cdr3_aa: CASREGQGSKNIQYF
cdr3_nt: TGTGCCAGCAGGGAAGGACAGGGGAGCAAAAACATTCAGTACTTC

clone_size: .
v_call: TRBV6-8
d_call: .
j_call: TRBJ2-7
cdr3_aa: CASSKGLGEQYF
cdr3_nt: TGTGCCAGCAGTAAGGGGTTGGGCGAGCAGTACTTC

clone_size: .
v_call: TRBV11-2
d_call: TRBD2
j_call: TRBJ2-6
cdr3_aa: CASSSRSGREGPGANVLTF
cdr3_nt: TGTGCCAGCAGCTCTCGATCCGGCAGGGAGGGCCCTGGGGCCAACGTCCTGACTTTC

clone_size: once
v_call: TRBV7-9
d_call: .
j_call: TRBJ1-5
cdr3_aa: CASSLGGSGNQPQHF
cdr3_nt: TGTGCCAGCAGCTTAGGGGGGAGTGGCAATCAGCCCCAGCATTTT

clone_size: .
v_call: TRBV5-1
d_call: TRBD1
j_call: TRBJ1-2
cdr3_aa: CASSFDRGKPSHYGYTF
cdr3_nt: TGCGCCAGCAGCTTTGACAGGGGAAAACCCTCCCATTATGGCTACACCTTC

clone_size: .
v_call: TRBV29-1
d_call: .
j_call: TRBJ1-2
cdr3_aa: CSVGGGYGYTF
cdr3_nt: TGCAGCGTTGGGGGAGGCTATGGCTACACCTTC

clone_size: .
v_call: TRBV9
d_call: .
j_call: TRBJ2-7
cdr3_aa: CASSVGTISYEQYF
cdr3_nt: TGTGCCAGCAGCGTAGGGACTATTTCCTACGAGCAGTACTTC

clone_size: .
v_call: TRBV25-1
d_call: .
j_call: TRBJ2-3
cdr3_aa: CASSEYSTDTQYF
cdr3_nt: TGTGCCAGCAGTGAGTACAGCACAGATACGCAGTATTTT

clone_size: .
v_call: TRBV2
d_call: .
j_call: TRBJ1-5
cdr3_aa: CASSEPLGHAYSNQPQHF
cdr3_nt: TGTGCCAGCAGTGAACCCCTCGGACACGCCTATAGCAATCAGCCCCAGCATTTT

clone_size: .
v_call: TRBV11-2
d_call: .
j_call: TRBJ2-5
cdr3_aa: CASSMHTRGGKETQYF
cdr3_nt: TGTGCCAGCAGCATGCACACCAGAGGGGGGAAAGAGACCCAGTACTTC

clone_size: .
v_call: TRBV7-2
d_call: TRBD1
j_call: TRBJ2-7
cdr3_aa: CASSLGQYSYEQYF
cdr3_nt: TGTGCCAGCAGCTTGGGACAGTACTCCTACGAGCAGTACTTC

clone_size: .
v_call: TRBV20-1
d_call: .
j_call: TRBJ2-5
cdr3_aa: CSASTPYQETQYF
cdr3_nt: TGCAGTGCTAGTACTCCGTACCAAGAGACCCAGTACTTC

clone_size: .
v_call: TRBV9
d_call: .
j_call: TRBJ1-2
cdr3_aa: CASSVSSGRGLDRGGYGYTF
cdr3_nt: TGTGCCAGCAGCGTTTCTAGCGGCCGGGGGCTAGACCGAGGTGGCTATGGCTACACCTTC

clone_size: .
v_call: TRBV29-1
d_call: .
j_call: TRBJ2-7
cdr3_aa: CSVEDQAREQYF
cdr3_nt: TGCAGCGTTGAAGATCAGGCCAGGGAGCAGTACTTC

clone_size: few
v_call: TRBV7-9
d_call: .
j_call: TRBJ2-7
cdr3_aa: CASSLEGPSYEQYF
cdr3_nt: TGTGCCAGCAGCTTAGAGGGGCCTAGCTACGAGCAGTACTTC

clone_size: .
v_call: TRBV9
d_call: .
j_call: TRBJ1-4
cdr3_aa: CASSYSREAEKLFF
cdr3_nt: TGTGCCAGCAGCTACTCTAGGGAAGCGGAAAAACTGTTTTTT

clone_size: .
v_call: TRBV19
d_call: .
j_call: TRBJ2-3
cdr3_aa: CASSASWGKTDTQYF
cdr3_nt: TGTGCCAGTAGTGCGAGTTGGGGGAAAACAGATACGCAGTATTTT

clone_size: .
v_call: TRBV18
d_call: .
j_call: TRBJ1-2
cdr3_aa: CASSPPPENYGYTF
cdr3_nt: TGTGCCAGCTCACCACCGCCAGAGAACTATGGCTACACCTTC

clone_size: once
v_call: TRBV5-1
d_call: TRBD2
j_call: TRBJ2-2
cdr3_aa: CASSIRLAGENLNTGELFF
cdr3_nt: TGCGCCAGCAGCATTAGACTAGCGGGAGAAAATTTGAACACCGGGGAGCTGTTTTTT

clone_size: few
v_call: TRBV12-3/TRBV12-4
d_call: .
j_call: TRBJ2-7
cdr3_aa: CASSGGDRQYF
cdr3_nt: TGTGCCAGCAGTGGGGGGGACAGGCAGTACTTC

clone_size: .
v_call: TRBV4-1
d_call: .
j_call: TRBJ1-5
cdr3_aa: CASSQSNRGDQPQHF
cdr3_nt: TGCGCCAGCAGCCAATCCAACCGGGGGGATCAGCCCCAGCATTTT

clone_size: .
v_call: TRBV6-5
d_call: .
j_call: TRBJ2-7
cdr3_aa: CASRRDNTYEQYF
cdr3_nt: TGTGCCAGCAGGAGGGACAATACCTACGAGCAGTACTTC

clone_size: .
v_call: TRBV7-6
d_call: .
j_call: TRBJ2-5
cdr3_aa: CASSAPGSGETQYF
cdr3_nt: TGTGCCAGCAGCGCCCCAGGGTCTGGAGAGACCCAGTACTTC

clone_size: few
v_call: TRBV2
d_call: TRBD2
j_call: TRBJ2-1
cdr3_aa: CASRYRTSGTYNEQFF
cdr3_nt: TGTGCCAGCAGGTATAGGACTAGCGGGACTTACAATGAGCAGTTCTTC

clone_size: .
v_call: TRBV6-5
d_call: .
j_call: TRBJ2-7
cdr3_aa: CASSSSRYEQYF
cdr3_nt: TGTGCCAGCAGTTCATCGCGGTACGAGCAGTACTTC

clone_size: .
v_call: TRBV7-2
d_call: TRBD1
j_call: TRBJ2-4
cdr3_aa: CASSAGTGGRDF
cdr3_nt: TGTGCCAGCAGCGCCGGGACAGGGGGCAGGGACTTC

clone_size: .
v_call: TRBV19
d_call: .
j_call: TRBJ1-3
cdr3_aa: CASSTRWRQTRGNTIYF
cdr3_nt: TGTGCCAGTAGTACCCGCTGGCGACAGACCCGGGGAAACACCATATATTTT

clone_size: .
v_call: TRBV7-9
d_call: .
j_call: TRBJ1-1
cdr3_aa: CASSPTGNSRAEAFF
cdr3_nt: TGTGCCAGCAGCCCCACAGGGAACAGCCGCGCTGAAGCTTTCTTT

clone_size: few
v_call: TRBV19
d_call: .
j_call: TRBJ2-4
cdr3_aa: CASSGRGGHYAKNIQYF
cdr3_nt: TGTGCCAGTAGTGGAAGGGGGGGCCATTATGCCAAAAACATTCAGTACTTC

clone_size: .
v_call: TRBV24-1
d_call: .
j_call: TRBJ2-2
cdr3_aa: CATSDLGLGLNTGELFF
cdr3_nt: TGTGCCACCAGTGATTTGGGGCTCGGTCTGAACACCGGGGAGCTGTTTTTT

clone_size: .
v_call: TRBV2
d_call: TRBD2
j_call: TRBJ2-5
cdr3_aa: CASKTGTSEETQYF
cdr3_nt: TGTGCCAGCAAAACCGGGACTAGTGAAGAGACCCAGTACTTC

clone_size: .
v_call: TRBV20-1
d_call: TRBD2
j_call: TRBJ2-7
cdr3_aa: CSASREGEQYF
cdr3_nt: TGCAGTGCCTCGCGGGAGGGCGAGCAGTACTTC

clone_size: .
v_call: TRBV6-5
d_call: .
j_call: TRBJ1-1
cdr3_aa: CASSPLDRLNTEAFF
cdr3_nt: TGTGCCAGCAGTCCCCTCGACAGATTGAACACTGAAGCTTTCTTT

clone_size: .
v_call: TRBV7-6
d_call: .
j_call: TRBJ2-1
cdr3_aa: CASSQGPAVSYNEQFF
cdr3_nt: TGTGCCAGCAGTCAGGGCCCGGCGGTATCCTACAATGAGCAGTTCTTC

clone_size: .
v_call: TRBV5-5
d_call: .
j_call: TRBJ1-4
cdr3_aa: CASSFGPATEKLFF
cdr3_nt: TGTGCCAGCAGCTTCGGCCCTGCAACTGAAAAACTGTTTTTT

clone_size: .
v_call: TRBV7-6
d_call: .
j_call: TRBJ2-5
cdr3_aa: CASSLRLGGAAQETQYF
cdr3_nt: TGTGCCAGCAGCTTAAGGTTGGGGGGCGCAGCCCAAGAGACCCAGTACTTC

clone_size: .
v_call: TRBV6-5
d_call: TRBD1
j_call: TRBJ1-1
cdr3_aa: CASRTTGGSEAFF
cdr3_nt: TGTGCCAGCAGAACGACAGGGGGCTCTGAAGCTTTCTTT